This T cell receptor (beta chain) is from a study of T cell responses to AZD1222 COVID-19 vaccine. Study conclusions and caveats: Only a handful of AZD1222 recipients were seropositive at baseline.

With respect to this clone: Its target is unknown.

The CDR3 is 14 amino acids. The V gene lost 5 bases and the J gene lost 1 base, with 10 bases spanning the gap. Per germline, CDR1 SGHTA and CDR2 FQGNSA. The repertoire was sequenced with immunoSEQ multiplex PCR; TCRdb's copy has only in-frame clones and lacks some. The sample has about 140,000 clones, about 91% seen once. This receptor was taken from an adult in good health. This sample comprised peripheral blood, obtained on day 0 of AZD1222 vaccination. The V gene is TRBV7-2, the J gene TRBJ2-3; D gene ambiguous. The chain's CDR3 is CASSRASRTDTQYF. CDR3 coding DNA: TGTGCCAGCAGCCGGGCCTCTCGCACAGATACGCAGTATTTT. Filled out from reference TRBV7-2 and TRBJ2-3, the complete variable domain reads GAGVSQSPSNKVTEKGKDVELRCDPISGHTALYWYRQSLGQGLEFLIYFQGNSAPDKSGLPSDRFSAERTGGSVSTLTIQRTQQEDSAVYLCASSRASRTDTQYFGPGTRLTVL.